This TCR beta chain was identified in a study of blood T cell repertoires in COVID-19. At the level of the study: Both acute and convalescent COVID-19 samples were obtained from the United States, Italy and Spain.

Germline-derived CDR1 and CDR2 are SGHRS and YFSETQ. Germline trimming cut 4 bases from V and 6 bases from J; bases unmatched to any gene: 11. The CDR3 spans 16 residues. Generated by immunoSEQ multiplex PCR, the TCRdb table keeps only in-frame clones and is missing some. This sample has around 30,000 clones, with approximately 89% found just once. The receptor's source is a man aged 60 to 75 with acute or convalescent COVID-19. The V and J genes are TRBV5-1 and TRBJ1-4, with 8 bases that match TRBD1. The sample comprised peripheral blood. As DNA, the CDR3 is TGCGCCAGCAGCATTGGAATGGCAGGGGGCGATGAAAAACTGTTTTTT. Protein: CASSIGMAGGDEKLFF.